Presented here are 24 T cell receptor beta chains from one specimen sequenced in a study of blood T cell repertoires in COVID-19. TCRdb's copy holds only in-frame clones and misses some; the assay was immunoSEQ multiplex PCR. The sample lists approximately 100,000 clones; 70% to 90% were seen once. Sequencing was performed on peripheral blood. The receptors were gathered from a man aged 50 to 59 in a cohort sampled during active COVID-19.

The rearrangement joins TRBV3-1 (or the pseudogene TRBV3-2) to TRBJ2-2; maybe TRBD2 (6 bases). The V and J ends lost 1 base and 8 bases respectively, with 20 bases between them. The CDR3 is made up of 17 amino acids. Germline-derived CDR1 and CDR2 are LGHDT and YNNKEL (reference sequence). Here the CDR3 DNA reads TGTGCCAGCAGCCAAGTGGCCGAGCGGGCGGGGCTAGGGGAGCTGTTTTTT. This encodes CASSQVAERAGLGELFF.

This rearrangement joins TRBV5-6 to TRBJ1-6; maybe TRBD1 (5 bases). V lost 2 bases to trimming and J lost 7 bases, with 10 bases between them. CDR3 length: 14 residues. CDR1 and CDR2 from the germline V gene are SGHDT and YYEEEE. CDR3 sequence (DNA): TGTGCCAGCAGCTTATACAGGAGAAATTCACCCCTCCACTTT. This sequence encodes CASSLYRRNSPLHF.

The V call is TRBV7-2, the J call TRBJ1-1; perhaps TRBD1 as D (5 bases). The CDR3 contains 15 residues. Germline assignment: CDR1 SGHTA and CDR2 FQGNSA. Trimming stripped 6 bases from V and 4 bases from J, with 18 bases between. CDR3 in DNA: TGTGCCAGCAGGCCCCTCTTGCAGGGATTCACTGAAGCTTTCTTT. This encodes CASRPLLQGFTEAFF.

The rearrangement uses TRBV9 and TRBJ2-2; D remains ambiguous. This CDR3 is built from 15 residues. Germline V gene data show CDR1 as SGDLS and CDR2 as YYNGEE. V was shortened by 2 bases and J by 0 bases, with 8 bases between the two germline ends. The CDR3 region is CASSVTAANTGELFF. The DNA of the CDR3 is TGTGCCAGCAGCGTTACGGCGGCGAACACCGGGGAGCTGTTTTTT.

This chain links TRBV6-5 with TRBJ1-2; D perhaps matches TRBD1 (5 bases). V gave up 4 bases and J gave up 3 bases, with 18 bases separating them. The length of the CDR3 is 16 residues. CDR1 MNHEY and CDR2 SVGAGI come from the germline V gene. In DNA, the CDR3 is TGTGCCAGCAGTTTTTTTGTGATCGGGACTCACTATGGCTACACCTTC. Protein: CASSFFVIGTHYGYTF.

This rearrangement joins TRBV3-1 (or the pseudogene TRBV3-2) to TRBJ1-2; D is possibly TRBD1 (5 bases). The CDR3 spans 15 residues. CDR1 and CDR2 (germline): LGHDT, YNNKEL (reference sequence). Trimming stripped 1 base from V and 8 bases from J, with 17 bases between. CDR3 bases: TGTGCCAGCAGCCAAGGAGTCACAGGTTCCGCCGGCTACACCTTC. This sequence encodes CASSQGVTGSAGYTF.

The chain carries TRBV14 and TRBJ1-3; 9 nucleotides agree with TRBD1. CDR1 and CDR2 (germline): SGHDN, FVKESK. This CDR3 has 18 residues. Losses at the gene ends were 2 bases for V and 2 bases for J; bases not matched to a gene: 10. The CDR3 DNA reads TGTGCCAGCAGCCAAACTCCTCCGCGACAGGGGGCTGGAAACACCATATATTTT. Translating gives CASSQTPPRQGAGNTIYF.

V and J are TRBV28 and TRBJ1-1; a weak D match, TRBD1 (6 bases). Trimming left V 5 bases short and J 1 base short, with 11 bases between. The germline CDR1 and CDR2 sequences are MDHEN and SYDVKM. The CDR3 is 14 amino acids. For the CDR3, the DNA is TGTGCCAGCAGTCAAACACAGGGGAACACTGAAGCTTTCTTT. Amino acids: CASSQTQGNTEAFF.

The chain links TRBV29-1 to TRBJ1-2; 7 positions agree with TRBD1. Germline trimming cut 6 bases from V and 7 bases from J; bases unmatched to any gene: 5. CDR1 is SQVTM and CDR2 is ANQGSEA in the germline V gene. The CDR3 runs 11 residues. The CDR3 is CSVGQFIGYTF. The CDR3 region has the DNA TGCAGCGTGGGACAGTTCATTGGCTACACCTTC. Supplemented by reference TRBV29-1 and TRBJ1-2, the full variable domain reads SAVISQKPSRDICQRGTSLTIQCQVDSQVTMMFWYRQQPGQSLTLIATANQGSEATYESGFVIDKFPISRPNLTFSTLTVSNMSPEDSSIYLCSVGQFIGYTFGSGTRLTVV.

This rearrangement joins TRBV19 to TRBJ2-2; D remains ambiguous. The CDR3 extends over 13 amino acids. Trimming removed 1 base from V and 9 bases from J, with 9 bases in between. CDR1 LNHDA and CDR2 SQIVND come from the germline V gene (reference sequence). The DNA for the CDR3 is TGTGCCAGTAGTATAGTTCTCTTCCGGGAGCTGTTTTTT. Protein product: CASSIVLFRELFF.

The CDR3 region has the DNA TGTGCCAGCAGCCTCAGACAGACTAGCACAGATACGCAGTATTTT. Translated, it gives CASSLRQTSTDTQYF. The V call is TRBV6-4, the J call TRBJ2-3; TRBD1 might be the D (5 bases). The CDR3 spans 15 residues. Germline lookup yields CDR1 MRHNA and CDR2 SNTAGT. V lost 6 bases and J 0 bases, leaving 13 bases between the germline ends.

The rearrangement joins TRBV7-9 to TRBJ1-5; 10 bases map to TRBD1. CDR1 SEHNR and CDR2 FQNEAQ come from the germline V gene (reference sequence). Trimming removed 5 bases from V and 3 bases from J; junction bases left unmatched: 4. This CDR3 region has 15 residues. The CDR3 spells CASSGDRGINQPQHF. Written as DNA, the CDR3 is TGTGCCAGCAGCGGGGACAGGGGCATCAATCAGCCCCAGCATTTT.

This rearrangement joins TRBV2 to TRBJ1-4, with D hard to call. V was clipped by 4 bases and J by 6 bases, with 21 bases between them. Germline V gene lookup returns CDR1 SNHLY and CDR2 FYNNEI. This CDR3 comprises 17 residues. The CDR3 protein is CASSADRRLRGDEKLFF. CDR3 DNA: TGTGCCAGCAGTGCAGACCGACGGCTGCGGGGAGATGAAAAACTGTTTTTT.

This chain joins TRBV11-3 and TRBJ2-7; 10 bases fit TRBD1. Germline CDR1 and CDR2: SGHNT and YENEEA. Trimming at V came to 5 bases and at J to 2 bases, leaving 9 bases not matched to a gene. The CDR3 is 16 residues long. CDR3 loop: CASSPWTGGSTYEQYF. In DNA, the CDR3 is TGTGCCAGCAGCCCGTGGACAGGGGGTTCCACCTACGAGCAGTACTTC.

The chain links TRBV19 to TRBJ1-5; D uncertain. The CDR3 totals 12 residues. V lost 7 bases and J 5 bases, leaving 9 bases between the germline ends. CDR1 and CDR2 (germline): LNHDA, SQIVND (reference sequence). CDR3 in amino acids: CASTTGYQPQHF. CDR3 nucleotides: TGTGCCAGTACCACGGGATATCAGCCCCAGCATTTT.

The chain recombines TRBV12-5 with TRBJ2-5; TRBD2 agrees at 9 bases. Germline CDR1 reads LGHNT; CDR2 reads FRNRAP. The CDR3 loop spans 16 amino acids. V lost 1 base and J lost 5; bases outside the gene matches: 8. The CDR3 bases are TGTGCTAGTGGTTTGGCTGCGGGGGGGCCGAGGGAGACCCAGTACTTC. The encoded protein is CASGLAAGGPRETQYF.

This CDR3 is CASSSAPGQGKETQYF. In DNA, the CDR3 is TGTGCCAGCAGCTCAGCACCGGGACAGGGAAAAGAGACCCAGTACTTC. V is TRBV5-4 and J is TRBJ2-5, with TRBD1 identical over 9 bases. This CDR3 has 16 amino acids. Germline loops: CDR1 SGHNT, CDR2 YYREEE (reference sequence). V was clipped by 3 bases and J by 3 bases; unmatched bases: 9. The full variable domain, in which reference TRBV5-4 and TRBJ2-5 provide the parts outside the CDR3, is ETGVTQSPTHLIKTRGQQVTLRCSSQSGHNTVSWYQQALGQGPQFIFQYYREEENGRGNFPPRFSGLQFPNYSSELNVNALELDDSALYLCASSSAPGQGKETQYFGPGTRLLVL.

This clone appeared a single time. The V call is TRBV28, the J call TRBJ1-6; possible D gene TRBD1, 5 bases. This CDR3 spans 14 amino acids. The germline V gene encodes CDR1 MDHEN and CDR2 SYDVKM. Trimming took off 6 bases at V and 8 bases at J, with 14 bases between the two ends. The CDR3 loop is CASRRWGGDSPLHF. CDR3 coding DNA: TGTGCCAGCAGGAGGTGGGGGGGGGATTCACCCCTCCACTTT. The full variable domain, rest sourced from reference TRBV28 and TRBJ1-6, is DVKVTQSSRYLVKRTGEKVFLECVQDMDHENMFWYRQDPGLGLRLIYFSYDVKMKEKGDIPEGYSVSREKKERFSLILESASTNQTSMYLCASRRWGGDSPLHFGNGTRLTVT.

This chain joins TRBV19 and TRBJ1-4; possible D gene TRBD1, 5 bases. Trimming stripped 4 bases from V and 8 bases from J, with 20 bases between. This CDR3 region has 16 residues. Per germline, CDR1 LNHDA and CDR2 SQIVND (reference sequence). The CDR3 DNA is TGTGCCAGTAGTACGGGCAGGAGGGGCTGGGGAGAAAAACTGTTTTTT. Encoded protein: CASSTGRRGWGEKLFF.

This rearrangement joins TRBV19 to TRBJ1-6; D possibly corresponds to TRBD1 (5 bases). Between the trimmed V and J ends, which lost 0 bases and 9 bases, there was a span of 9 bases. The CDR3 covers 14 residues. Germline lookup yields CDR1 LNHDA and CDR2 SQIVND (reference sequence). The CDR3 loop is CASSIDPGVSPLHF. The CDR3 nucleotides read TGTGCCAGTAGTATAGATCCGGGGGTTTCACCCCTCCACTTT.

The chain is built from TRBV24-1 and TRBJ2-2; no firm D call. Germline CDR1 KGHDR, CDR2 SFDVKD. This CDR3 has 15 amino acids. V lost 4 bases and J lost 0, with 8 bases in between. The CDR3 sequence is CATSDQVANTGELFF. The CDR3 DNA follows: TGTGCCACCAGTGACCAGGTTGCGAACACCGGGGAGCTGTTTTTT.

The V gene is TRBV7-9, the J gene TRBJ2-5; TRBD2 is a possible D gene (6 bases). This CDR3 is 14 amino acids long. Per the germline V gene, CDR1 is SEHNR and CDR2 is FQNEAQ (reference sequence). The germline V and J ends were trimmed by 6 bases and 5 bases, with 16 bases remaining between them. Here the CDR3 reads CASSSGTAGETQYF. The CDR3 nucleotides read TGTGCCAGCAGTTCCGGGACCGCGGGGGAGACCCAGTACTTC.

This chain joins TRBV5-4 and TRBJ2-2; D is perhaps TRBD2 (6 bases). CDR3 length: 17 residues. Germline V gene lookup returns CDR1 SGHNT and CDR2 YYREEE (reference sequence). V lost 0 bases and J lost 5, with 17 bases in between. DNA for the CDR3: TGTGCCAGCAGCTTGGGCGGAGTCGGGGGACGAACCGGGGAGCTGTTTTTT. This codes for CASSLGGVGGRTGELFF.

The V and J genes are TRBV11-2 and TRBJ1-1; TRBD1 matches 9 bases. Looked up from germline, CDR1 is SGHAT and CDR2 is FQNNGV. The length of the CDR3 is 13 residues. The junction had 3 bases not matched to a gene; V was cut back by 3 bases and J by 7 bases. In DNA, the CDR3 is TGTGCCAGCAGCTTTGGACAGGGGTATGAAGCTTTCTTT. Encoded protein: CASSFGQGYEAFF.